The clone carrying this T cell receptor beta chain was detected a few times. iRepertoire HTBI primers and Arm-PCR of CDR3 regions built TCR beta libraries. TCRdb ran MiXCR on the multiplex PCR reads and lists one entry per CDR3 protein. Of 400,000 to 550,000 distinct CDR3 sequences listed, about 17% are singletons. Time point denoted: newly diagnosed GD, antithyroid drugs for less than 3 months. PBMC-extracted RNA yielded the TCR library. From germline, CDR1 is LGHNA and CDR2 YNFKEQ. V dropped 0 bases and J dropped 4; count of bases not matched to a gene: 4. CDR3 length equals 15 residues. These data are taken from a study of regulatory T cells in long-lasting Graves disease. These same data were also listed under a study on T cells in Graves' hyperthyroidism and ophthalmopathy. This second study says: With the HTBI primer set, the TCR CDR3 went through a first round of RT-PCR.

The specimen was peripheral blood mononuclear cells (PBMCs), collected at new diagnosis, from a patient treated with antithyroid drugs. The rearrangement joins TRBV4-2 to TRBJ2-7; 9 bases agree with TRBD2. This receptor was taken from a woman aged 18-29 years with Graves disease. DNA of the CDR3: TGTGCCAGCAGCCAAGAGGCTAGCGGGACATACGAGCAGTACTTC. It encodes CASSQEASGTYEQYF.